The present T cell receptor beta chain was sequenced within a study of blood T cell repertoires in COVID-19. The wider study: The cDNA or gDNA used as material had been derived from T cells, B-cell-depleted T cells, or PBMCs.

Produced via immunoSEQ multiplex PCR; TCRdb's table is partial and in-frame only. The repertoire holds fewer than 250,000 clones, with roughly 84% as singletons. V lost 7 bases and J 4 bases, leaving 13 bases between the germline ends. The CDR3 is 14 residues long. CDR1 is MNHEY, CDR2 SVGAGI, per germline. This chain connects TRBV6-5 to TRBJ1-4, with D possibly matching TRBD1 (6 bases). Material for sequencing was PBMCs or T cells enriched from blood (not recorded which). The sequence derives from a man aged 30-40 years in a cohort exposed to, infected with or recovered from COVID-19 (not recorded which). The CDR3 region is CASIPDRFNEKLFF. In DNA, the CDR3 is TGTGCCAGCATCCCTGACAGGTTTAATGAAAAACTGTTTTTT.